What follows are 30 T cell receptor beta chains derived from one specimen sequenced in a study of cytomegalovirus exposure and HLA in healthy donors. A multiplex PCR was run with 60 Vbeta primers and 13 Jbeta primers. Assay: immunoSEQ multiplex PCR; the TCRdb copy retains only in-frame clones and omits some. The data show approximately 70,000 clones, roughly 67% seen once. Source material: PBMCs. These receptors all stem from a man between 40 and 49 years old in good health and CMV-seropositive.

This sequence joins TRBV6-1 and TRBJ2-7; 7 positions agree with TRBD2. Per the germline V gene, CDR1 is MNHNS and CDR2 is SASEGT. With V trimmed by 7 bases and J by 0 bases, 3 bases remained unmatched. CDR3 length: 13 residues. In nucleotides, the CDR3 is TGTGCCAGCAAGCGGGGTAGCTCCTACGAGCAGTACTTC. This translates into CASKRGSSYEQYF.

The rearrangement joins TRBV16 to TRBJ1-5; a weak D match, TRBD1 (5 bases). The CDR3 extends over 15 amino acids. V was pared by 0 bases and J by 6 bases, with 12 bases between. Germline assignment: CDR1 KGHSY and CDR2 FQNENV. CDR3 nucleotide sequence: TGTGCCAGCAGCCAATCGGGGGAGGTTCGTCAGCCCCAGCATTTT. Amino acid sequence: CASSQSGEVRQPQHF.

This clone was counted only a few times. V usage is TRBV28 and J usage is TRBJ2-3, with TRBD2 identical over 8 bases. The germline V gene has CDR1 MDHEN and CDR2 SYDVKM. The trim removed 5 bases at V and 2 bases at J, leaving 9 bases unmatched. CDR3 length equals 16 residues. CDR3 amino acids: CASSPQLAGYTDTQYF. The CDR3 DNA is TGTGCCAGCAGTCCTCAATTAGCGGGATACACAGATACGCAGTATTTT. Looking up the rest from reference TRBV28 and TRBJ2-3 gives the full variable domain: DVKVTQSSRYLVKRTGEKVFLECVQDMDHENMFWYRQDPGLGLRLIYFSYDVKMKEKGDIPEGYSVSREKKERFSLILESASTNQTSMYLCASSPQLAGYTDTQYFGPGTRLTVL.

This rearrangement joins TRBV5-1 to TRBJ2-1; TRBD2 agrees at 8 bases. The germline CDR1 and CDR2 sequences are SGHRS and YFSETQ. The CDR3 length is 15 residues. The J segment lost 5 bases and the V segment lost 2 bases, leaving 6 bases of the junction unmatched. Here the CDR3 reads CASSLTREGNNEQFF. In DNA form, the CDR3 reads TGCGCCAGCAGCTTAACACGGGAGGGAAACAATGAGCAGTTCTTC.

V and J are TRBV5-4 and TRBJ1-2, with TRBD1 matching over 8 bases. Per germline, CDR1 SGHNT and CDR2 YYREEE (reference sequence). The CDR3 length is 12 residues. V dropped 3 bases and J dropped 7; count of bases not matched to a gene: 2. The chain's CDR3 is CASSSDRGGYTF. In DNA, the CDR3 is TGTGCCAGCAGCTCCGACAGGGGTGGCTACACCTTC.

This clone was detected a few times. An end of the junction differs from the germline gene, which may be a read error. The rearrangement joins TRBV7-7 to TRBJ1-5; D is undetermined. The CDR3 is 13 residues long. Germline CDR1 and CDR2: SSHAT and FNYEAQ (reference sequence). CDR3 bases: TGTGCTAGCAGCTCCGGGTACTTACAGCCCCAGCATTTT. It is translated as CASSSGYLQPQHF. Variable domain in full (rest from reference TRBV7-7 and TRBJ1-5): GAGVSQSPRYKVTKRGQDVTLRCDPISSHATLYWYQQALGQGPEFLTYFNYEAQPDKSGLPSDRFSAERPEGSISTLTIQRTEQRDSAMYRCASSSGYLQPQHFGDGTRLSIL.

The V call is TRBV28, the J call TRBJ2-7; TRBD1 matches 10 bases. V shed 5 bases, J shed 2 bases, and the junction held 6 bases outside the gene matches. The CDR3 totals 15 residues. Germline V gene data show CDR1 as MDHEN and CDR2 as SYDVKM. The CDR3 DNA follows: TGTGCCAGCAGTACCACCGGGACAGGGGCCTACGAGCAGTACTTC. Amino acid sequence: CASSTTGTGAYEQYF.

This clone came up a few times. The chain links TRBV30 to TRBJ1-1; TRBD1 is a possible D gene (5 bases). This CDR3 is 12 amino acids long. Germline V gene data show CDR1 as GTSNPN and CDR2 as SVGIG (reference sequence). The CDR3 protein is CAGRGINTEAFF. The CDR3 bases are TGTGCAGGGAGGGGAATAAACACTGAAGCTTTCTTT.

The chain joins TRBV7-9 to TRBJ1-1, with 9 bases fitting TRBD1. Trimming at V came to 3 bases and at J to 3 bases, leaving 2 bases not matched to a gene. The CDR3 loop spans 14 amino acids. CDR1 is SEHNR and CDR2 is FQNEAQ in the germline V gene (reference sequence). The CDR3 here is CASSFRTGDTEAFF. Here the CDR3 DNA reads TGTGCCAGCAGCTTTAGGACAGGGGACACTGAAGCTTTCTTT. Based on the CDR3 plus reference TRBV7-9 and TRBJ1-1, the full variable domain is DTGVSQNPRHKITKRGQNVTFRCDPISEHNRLYWYRQTLGQGPEFLTYFQNEAQLEKSRLLSDRFSAERPKGSFSTLEIQRTEQGDSAMYLCASSFRTGDTEAFFGQGTRLTVV.

This clone occurred a few times. The chain combines TRBV28 with TRBJ1-2; the D is unclear. This CDR3 region has 12 residues. V gave up 6 bases and J gave up 6 bases, with 11 bases separating them. Germline lookup yields CDR1 MDHEN and CDR2 SYDVKM. The DNA of the CDR3 is TGTGCCAGCAGCTTACAGACTCATGGCTACACCTTC. Its translation is CASSLQTHGYTF.

The V gene is TRBV29-1, the J gene TRBJ1-3; D perhaps matches TRBD1 (6 bases). Deletions cut 7 bases from V and 4 bases from J, with 14 bases between. The germline V gene has CDR1 SQVTM and CDR2 ANQGSEA. CDR3 length: 13 amino acids. The CDR3 sequence: CSATQGFGNTIYF. Written as DNA, the CDR3 is TGCAGCGCCACACAGGGCTTCGGAAACACCATATATTTT. Using reference TRBV29-1 and TRBJ1-3 for the parts outside the CDR3, the full variable domain is SAVISQKPSRDICQRGTSLTIQCQVDSQVTMMFWYRQQPGQSLTLIATANQGSEATYESGFVIDKFPISRPNLTFSTLTVSNMSPEDSSIYLCSATQGFGNTIYFGEGSWLTVV.

The chain carries TRBV7-3 and TRBJ1-5; 9 nucleotides align to TRBD1. The length of the CDR3 is 15 residues. With 3 bases clipped from V and 5 bases from J, the junction kept 5 bases outside the gene matches. CDR1 is SGHTA, CDR2 FQGTGA, per germline. Here the CDR3 DNA reads TGTGCCAGCAGCTTGACAGGGGGGGATCATCAGCCCCAGCATTTT. Translating gives CASSLTGGDHQPQHF.

The V and J genes are TRBV28 and TRBJ1-2, with TRBD1 as a possible D gene (6 bases). Germline lookup yields CDR1 MDHEN and CDR2 SYDVKM. This CDR3 region has 13 residues. The V and J ends lost 5 bases and 7 bases respectively, with 14 bases between them. DNA for the CDR3: TGTGCCAGCAGTACGCGACAGGTGTCTGGCTACACCTTC. Translation: CASSTRQVSGYTF.

The sample holds a few counts of this clone. The chain couples TRBV5-1 to TRBJ2-7; 9 nucleotides match TRBD1. Germline V gives CDR1 SGHRS, CDR2 YFSETQ. The CDR3 totals 16 residues. V gave up 0 bases and J gave up 12 bases; unmatched junction bases: 16. DNA of the CDR3: TGCGCCAGCAGCTTGGAACTGGGACAGGGTCTTCGATTTGGGTACTTC. It is translated as CASSLELGQGLRFGYF.

The V and J genes are TRBV18 and TRBJ1-6, with 8 bases identical to TRBD1. The CDR3 sequence is 14 residues long. Germline V CDR1 and CDR2: KGHSH, LQKENI. J gave up 10 bases and V 6 bases, and 8 bases lay outside the gene matches. The CDR3 is CASSPGQGGSPLHF. The CDR3 DNA is TGTGCCAGCTCCCCAGGACAGGGAGGATCACCCCTCCACTTT.

The chain carries TRBV7-9 and TRBJ2-5; possible D gene TRBD1, 5 bases. The CDR3 runs to 19 residues. Germline CDR1 reads SEHNR; CDR2 reads FQNEAQ (reference sequence). Trimming removed 3 bases at V and 2 bases at J, with 25 bases between. The CDR3 reads CASSLWNLPGAGLQETQYF. The DNA for the CDR3 is TGTGCCAGCAGCTTGTGGAATCTCCCTGGAGCAGGGCTACAAGAGACCCAGTACTTC. The full variable domain, its missing parts supplied by reference TRBV7-9 and TRBJ2-5, is DTGVSQNPRHKITKRGQNVTFRCDPISEHNRLYWYRQTLGQGPEFLTYFQNEAQLEKSRLLSDRFSAERPKGSFSTLEIQRTEQGDSAMYLCASSLWNLPGAGLQETQYFGPGTRLLVL.

The rearrangement links TRBV6-5 to TRBJ1-2; no clear D gene. This CDR3 is 13 amino acids long. From germline, CDR1 is MNHEY and CDR2 SVGAGI. V was cut by 0 bases and J by 6 bases, with 8 bases left in between. CDR3 residues: CASSYSSSDGYTF. The DNA of the CDR3 is TGTGCCAGCAGTTACTCGAGTAGCGATGGCTACACCTTC.

The rearrangement uses TRBV27 and TRBJ2-5, with 13 bases identical to TRBD2. This CDR3 comprises 14 residues. CDR1 is MNHEY, CDR2 SMNVEV, per germline (reference sequence). Losses at the gene ends were 4 bases for V and 5 bases for J; bases not matched to a gene: 1. As DNA, the CDR3 is TGTGCCAGCAGTTCGACTAGCGGGAGGGAGACCCAGTACTTC. Residues: CASSSTSGRETQYF.

J is TRBJ1-5 and V is TRBV6-6, with D perhaps matching TRBD1 (5 bases). Per germline, CDR1 MNHNY and CDR2 SVGAGI (reference sequence). The V end was cut by 2 bases, the J end by 5 bases, with 7 bases between. The CDR3 sequence is 13 residues long. For the CDR3, the DNA is TGTGCCAGCAGTTACGAAGGGGATCAGCCCCAGCATTTT. Amino acids: CASSYEGDQPQHF.

This clone was found a few times. The rearrangement joins TRBV6-6 to TRBJ1-1; D is perhaps TRBD1 (5 bases). Germline V gene sequence: CDR1 MNHNY, CDR2 SVGAGI (reference sequence). The CDR3 consists of 15 residues. Trimming left V 6 bases short and J 5 bases short, with 19 bases between. DNA of the CDR3: TGTGCCAGCAGCCCCGCCCCACAAAAGGGGACTGAAGCTTTCTTT. Translated, it gives CASSPAPQKGTEAFF.

V gene TRBV29-1 combines with J gene TRBJ2-7, with 11 bases fitting TRBD2. Trimming removed 2 bases from V and 5 bases from J; junction bases left unmatched: 5. Germline lookup yields CDR1 SQVTM and CDR2 ANQGSEA. There are 14 residues in the CDR3. CDR3 in amino acids: CSVEKIAGGNEQYF. In DNA, the CDR3 is TGCAGCGTTGAAAAAATAGCGGGAGGGAACGAGCAGTACTTC.

This chain links TRBV7-9 with TRBJ2-7, with a possible D match to TRBD2 (6 bases). CDR3 length equals 14 residues. CDR1 SEHNR and CDR2 FQNEAQ come from the germline V gene (reference sequence). Deletions cut 5 bases from V and 2 bases from J, with 13 bases between. Written as DNA, the CDR3 is TGTGCCAGCAGCACCTCACTAGCTACCTACGAGCAGTACTTC. Translating gives CASSTSLATYEQYF.

This clone has more than one count but fewer than ten. The chain employs TRBV9 and TRBJ1-1; D not resolved. CDR1 is SGDLS, CDR2 YYNGEE, per germline. The V end was cut by 0 bases, the J end by 1 base, with 7 bases between. The CDR3 has 14 residues. CDR3 DNA sequence: TGTGCCAGCAGCGTAGCGGGAGGGAACACTGAAGCTTTCTTT. Residues: CASSVAGGNTEAFF.

The rearrangement links TRBV4-1 to TRBJ2-7; 8 bases are shared with TRBD1. Germline assignment: CDR1 MGHRA and CDR2 YSYEKL. Trimming at V came to 1 base and at J to 2 bases, leaving 4 bases not matched to a gene. CDR3 length equals 15 residues. CDR3 DNA sequence: TGCGCCAGCAGCCAAGTTGGACAGGGCGCCTACGAGCAGTACTTC. This sequence encodes CASSQVGQGAYEQYF.

The CDR3 coding sequence is TGTGCCAGCAGCTTTATCAGCGGGGGGTTTTACAATGAGCAGTTCTTC. The encoded protein is CASSFISGGFYNEQFF. The chain has TRBV7-2 and TRBJ2-1; 9 nucleotides agree with TRBD2. Trimming at V came to 3 bases and at J to 4 bases, leaving 7 bases not matched to a gene. This CDR3 has 16 amino acids. Per the germline V gene, CDR1 is SGHTA and CDR2 is FQGNSA.

This clone was seen only a few times. The rearrangement joins TRBV4-2 to TRBJ1-5; D perhaps matches TRBD1 (5 bases). CDR3 size: 16 residues. Germline V gene lookup returns CDR1 LGHNA and CDR2 YNFKEQ. V lost 1 base and J lost 2, with 12 bases in between. In DNA form, the CDR3 reads TGTGCCAGCAGCCAAGGGGGCAGGGCCGGCAATCAGCCCCAGCATTTT. This gives the protein CASSQGGRAGNQPQHF.

The chain has TRBV15 and TRBJ2-1; 9 nucleotides line up with TRBD2. Per germline, CDR1 LNHNV and CDR2 YYDKDF (reference sequence). Trimming removed 1 base from V and 7 bases from J; junction bases left unmatched: 17. This CDR3 has 19 residues. The CDR3 here is CATSRAALAGGQFLNEQFF. CDR3 DNA: TGTGCCACCAGCAGAGCGGCGTTGGCGGGGGGGCAATTCTTAAATGAGCAGTTCTTC.

In its sample, this clone was seen many times. The J gene is TRBJ1-4, the V gene TRBV9; D not resolved. Trimming removed 3 bases at V and 0 bases at J, with 12 bases between. The germline CDR1 and CDR2 sequences are SGDLS and YYNGEE. The CDR3 runs 16 residues. CDR3 in DNA: TGTGCCAGCAGCGCGTTCGGCGGGACAACTAATGAAAAACTGTTTTTT. It is translated as CASSAFGGTTNEKLFF.

Only one count was recorded for this clone. This chain joins TRBV29-1 and TRBJ1-2, with 8 bases fitting TRBD1. The ends lost 5 bases at V and 8 bases at J; junction bases unmatched: 10. The CDR3 runs 13 residues. Germline assignment: CDR1 SQVTM and CDR2 ANQGSEA. The CDR3 coding sequence is TGCAGCGTTTCCGGCACAGGGGGAGAGGGCTACACCTTC. Residues: CSVSGTGGEGYTF.

The rearrangement uses TRBV4-3 and TRBJ2-1, with 9 positions matching TRBD1. The CDR3 totals 18 residues. V gave up 0 bases and J gave up 6 bases; unmatched junction bases: 12. The germline V gene has CDR1 LGHNA and CDR2 YSLEER. CDR3 DNA: TGCGCCAGCAGCCAAGATATCCCGGACAGGGGCCTAAGCAATGAGCAGTTCTTC. Protein sequence: CASSQDIPDRGLSNEQFF.